A selection of T cell receptor beta chains follows, all from one sample in a study of long-term antiretroviral therapy in people with HIV. Using immunoSEQ multiplex PCR, the repertoire was profiled, and TCRdb retains in-frame clones only, with some absent. The repertoire consists of about 32,000 clones, with roughly 85% occurring once and the leading ten covering less than 5.5%. The specimen comprised unsorted PBMCs, sampled approximately 3.3 years after starting antiretroviral therapy. These receptors originate from a man aged 18 to 30 with HIV. Both conserved end residues are part of each CDR3. D genes are given only for firm matches. Only part of the rows carry a size: once, few, many, or a class if the clone is expanded.

d_call	j_call	v_call	clone_size	cdr3_nt	cdr3_aa
.	TRBJ2-1	TRBV7-2	.	TGTGCCAGCAGCTTAGCGCTACGGGGACATGAGCAGTTCTTC	CASSLALRGHEQFF
.	TRBJ1-5	TRBV27	few	TGTGCCAGCTCCAAGTGGGAAGACCATCAGCCCCAGCATTTT	CASSKWEDHQPQHF
.	TRBJ2-1	TRBV7-9	.	TGTGCCAGCAGCTTATCCCGGGGATCCTACAATGAGCAGTTCTTC	CASSLSRGSYNEQFF
TRBD1	TRBJ2-1	TRBV28	.	TGTGCCAGCAGTTACGGACAGGGTCACTACAATGAGCAGTTCTTC	CASSYGQGHYNEQFF
TRBD2	TRBJ2-7	TRBV7-2	.	TGTGCCAGCAGCCAGACTAGCGGAACCTACGAGCAGTACTTC	CASSQTSGTYEQYF
.	TRBJ1-2	TRBV6-6	.	TGTGCCAGCAGTTACTCTGGGGGGCGCGACGGCTACACCTTC	CASSYSGGRDGYTF
.	TRBJ1-5	TRBV19	.	TGTGCCAGTAGTCCCGGACACAGCAATCAGCCCCAGCATTTT	CASSPGHSNQPQHF
.	TRBJ2-2	TRBV5-1	.	TGCGCCAGCAGCTTCGGAGGGACGGGTCACACCGGGGAGCTGTTTTTT	CASSFGGTGHTGELFF
.	TRBJ1-1	TRBV25-1	.	TGTGCCAGCAGTCCTCTACAAGTGACTGACGTCGCTTTCTTT	CASSPLQVTDVAFF
TRBD2	TRBJ2-3	TRBV28	.	TGTGCCAGCAAGCCTAGCGGGATCACAGATACGCAGTATTTT	CASKPSGITDTQYF
TRBD1	TRBJ2-1	TRBV6-5	.	TGTGCCAGCAGTTACTCGACGAACAGGGGCAATGAGCAGTTCTTC	CASSYSTNRGNEQFF
.	TRBJ2-7	TRBV18	.	TGTGCCAGCTCACCGAACGGAGTCTACGAGCAGTACTTC	CASSPNGVYEQYF
.	TRBJ1-1	TRBV19	.	TGTGCCAGTAGTCCCACTCTTGGGGAGGGCACTGAAGCTTTCTTT	CASSPTLGEGTEAFF
.	TRBJ2-7	TRBV6-5	.	TGTGCCAGCAGTTACAAGGGCAGCTACGAGCAGTACTTC	CASSYKGSYEQYF
.	TRBJ1-1	TRBV5-1	.	TGCGCCAGCAGCTTGGCCGATCTAAAAGAAGCTTTCTTT	CASSLADLKEAFF
TRBD1	TRBJ2-7	TRBV7-2	.	TGTGCCAGCACGACAGGGGGCTCCTACGAGCAGTACTTC	CASTTGGSYEQYF
TRBD2	TRBJ2-1	TRBV11-2	once	TGTGCCAGCAGCTTAGTGGTCCGACTAGCGGGAGGGGGCAATGAGCAGTTCTTC	CASSLVVRLAGGGNEQFF
TRBD1	TRBJ1-2	TRBV2	.	TGTGCCAGCAGTTTACAGGGGCCAGCTTCTGGCTACACCTTC	CASSLQGPASGYTF
.	TRBJ1-6	TRBV4-1	.	TGCGCCAGCAGCCCCCCCGACGATTCACCCCTCCACTTT	CASSPPDDSPLHF
.	TRBJ2-5	TRBV10-3	.	TGTGCCATCAGTGAGTCTCAAGAGACCCAGTACTTC	CAISESQETQYF
TRBD1	TRBJ2-1	TRBV14	.	TGTGCCAGCAGCCAAGGTCGGGGTCGACAGGGGGCCTTTGAGCAGTTCTTC	CASSQGRGRQGAFEQFF
.	TRBJ1-2	TRBV29-1	.	TGCAGCGTTGAACGCAGGGGCGGCTACACCTTC	CSVERRGGYTF
TRBD1	TRBJ2-2	TRBV5-1	.	TGCGCCAGCACCCGAGGGGGCAGAAGAAACACCGGGGAGCTGTTTTTT	CASTRGGRRNTGELFF
.	TRBJ1-5	TRBV19	few	TGTGCCAGTAGTATCGTAGAACAGGGCAATCAGCCCCAGCATTTT	CASSIVEQGNQPQHF
TRBD1	TRBJ2-1	TRBV6-5	.	TGTGCCAGCAGTTTGGGGACAGGGGTTTACAATGAGCAGTTCTTC	CASSLGTGVYNEQFF
TRBD2	TRBJ2-3	TRBV5-1	.	TGCGCCAGCAGCGGAACTAGCGGGGGGCTCTTCACAGATACGCAGTATTTT	CASSGTSGGLFTDTQYF
.	TRBJ2-1	TRBV27	.	TGTGCCAGCAGTCAAAGTCTCCCCTTCGACAATGAGCAGTTCTTC	CASSQSLPFDNEQFF
.	TRBJ1-1	TRBV15	.	TGTGCCACCAGCCCAAGAGCCAGGGTCGAGTTGGGGACTGAAGCTTTCTTT	CATSPRARVELGTEAFF
.	TRBJ1-1	TRBV5-1	.	TGCGCCAGCAGCTTGGCCCGGGTGTCCCCGAACACTGAAGCTTTCTTT	CASSLARVSPNTEAFF
.	TRBJ2-5	TRBV6-5	.	TGTGCCAGCATTTCCCATCAGGGTGAGACCCAGTACTTC	CASISHQGETQYF
.	TRBJ2-5	TRBV28	.	TGTGCCAGCAGTCAGACAGGCCAAGAGACCCAGTACTTC	CASSQTGQETQYF
TRBD1	TRBJ1-5	TRBV27	.	TGTGCCAGCAGTCGTACAGGGGGAAATCAGCCCCAGCATTTT	CASSRTGGNQPQHF
TRBD1	TRBJ2-3	TRBV12-5	.	TGTGCTAGTGGTCCGGGCGGGACAGGGGCGGGTGATACGCAGTATTTT	CASGPGGTGAGDTQYF
.	TRBJ2-7	TRBV29-1	.	TGCAGCGTTGTAAGCCAGTCCTACGAGCAGTACTTC	CSVVSQSYEQYF
.	TRBJ1-5	TRBV19	.	TGTGCCAGTAGCCCCCACCGGCTAGCATCAAATCAGCCCCAGCATTTT	CASSPHRLASNQPQHF
.	TRBJ2-1	TRBV6-6	.	TGTGCCAGCACCGGGGATGAGCAGTTCTTC	CASTGDEQFF
.	TRBJ1-1	TRBV19	.	TGTGCCAGTAGTAGCTACAGGGAAACCGGCAGTTTCGGCACTGAAGCTTTCTTT	CASSSYRETGSFGTEAFF
.	TRBJ2-7	TRBV9	once	TGTGCCAGCAGCGTAGTTCCTGGGGGGAGCTACGAGCAGTACTTC	CASSVVPGGSYEQYF
.	TRBJ1-3	TRBV11-2	.	TGTGCCAGCAGCGCAGGCACAGGTTCTGGAAACACCATATATTTT	CASSAGTGSGNTIYF
TRBD1	TRBJ2-7	TRBV19	.	TGTGCCAGCGCACCGGGACAGGCCAACTACGAGCAGTACTTC	CASAPGQANYEQYF